The clone carrying this TCR beta chain is judged medium-sized. Its cognate antigen is unknown. The library targeted TCRbeta and was prepared with unique molecular identifiers. TCRdb reanalysed the PCR reads using MiXCR and keeps one entry per CDR3 protein. The profile shows 70,000 to 95,000 distinct CDR3 sequences, 15% to 20% of them singletons. This record belongs to a study of T-cell reconstitution after alpha-beta-depleted transplantation in children. Notes on the study in general: The origin of alpha-beta T cells about two months after transplant was reportedly several hundred expanded graft clones. From surviving recipient T cells and thymic progenitors came the high day-60 TCRbeta diversity observed in some patients. Diversity and T-cell counts at one year after transplant derived mostly from new T cells.

The CDR3 sequence is 15 residues long. Between the trimmed V and J ends, which lost 0 bases and 3 bases, there was a span of 13 bases. Looked up from germline, CDR1 is SGHRS and CDR2 is YFSETQ. The chain employs TRBV5-1 and TRBJ2-7, with D maybe TRBD1 (5 bases). This receptor was identified in a male patient between 2 and 9 years old who had a stem cell transplant for acute lymphoblastic leukemia, so the T cells may come from the graft donor. The sequenced sample was PBMCs, mostly from graft donor cells, obtained 360 days after TCRalphabeta/CD19-depleted stem cell transplant. In DNA, the CDR3 is TGCGCCAGCAGCTTGGTGTCAGGGCCTAACTACGAGCAGTACTTC. Protein product: CASSLVSGPNYEQYF.